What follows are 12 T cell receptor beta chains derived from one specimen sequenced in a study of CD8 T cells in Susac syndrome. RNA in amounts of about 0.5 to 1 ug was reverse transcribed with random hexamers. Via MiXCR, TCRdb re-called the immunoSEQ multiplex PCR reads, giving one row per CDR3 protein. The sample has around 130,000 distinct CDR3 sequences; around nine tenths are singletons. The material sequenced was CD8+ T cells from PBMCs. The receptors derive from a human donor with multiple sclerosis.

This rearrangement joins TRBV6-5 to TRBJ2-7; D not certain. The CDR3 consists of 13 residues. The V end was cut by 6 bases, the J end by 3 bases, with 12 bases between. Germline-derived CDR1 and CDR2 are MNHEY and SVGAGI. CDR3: CASSLFGGYEQYF. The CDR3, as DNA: TGTGCCAGCAGCCTCTTTGGTGGCTACGAGCAGTACTTC.

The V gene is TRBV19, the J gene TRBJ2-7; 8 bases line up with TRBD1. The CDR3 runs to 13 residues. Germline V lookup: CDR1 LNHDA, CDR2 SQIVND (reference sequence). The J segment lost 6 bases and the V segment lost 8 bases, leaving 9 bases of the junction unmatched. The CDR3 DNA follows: TGTGCCAGTTCGCCAGGGGGCAAAAGCGAGCAGTACTTC. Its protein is CASSPGGKSEQYF.

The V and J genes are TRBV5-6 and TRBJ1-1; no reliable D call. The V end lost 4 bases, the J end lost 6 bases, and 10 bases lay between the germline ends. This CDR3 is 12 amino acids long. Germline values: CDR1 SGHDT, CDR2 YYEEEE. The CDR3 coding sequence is TGTGCCAGCAGCCCTCGGACGGCTGAAGCTTTCTTT. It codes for CASSPRTAEAFF.

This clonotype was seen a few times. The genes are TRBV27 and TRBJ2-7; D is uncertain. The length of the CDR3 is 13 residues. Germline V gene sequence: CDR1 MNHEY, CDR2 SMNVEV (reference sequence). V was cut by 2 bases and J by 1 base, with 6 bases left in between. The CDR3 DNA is TGTGCCAGCAGTTTAACCCAATCCTACGAGCAGTACTTC. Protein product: CASSLTQSYEQYF.

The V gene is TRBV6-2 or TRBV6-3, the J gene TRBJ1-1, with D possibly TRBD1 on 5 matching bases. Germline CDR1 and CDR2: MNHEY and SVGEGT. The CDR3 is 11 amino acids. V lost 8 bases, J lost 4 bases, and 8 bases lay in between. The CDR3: CASAQGTEAFF. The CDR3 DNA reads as TGTGCCAGCGCCCAGGGCACTGAAGCTTTCTTT.

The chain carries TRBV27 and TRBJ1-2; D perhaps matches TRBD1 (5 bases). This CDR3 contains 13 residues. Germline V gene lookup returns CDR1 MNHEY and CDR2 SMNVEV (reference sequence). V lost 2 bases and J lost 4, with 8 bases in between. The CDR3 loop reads CASSLIGTYGYTF. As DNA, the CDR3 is TGTGCCAGCAGTTTAATCGGGACCTATGGCTACACCTTC.

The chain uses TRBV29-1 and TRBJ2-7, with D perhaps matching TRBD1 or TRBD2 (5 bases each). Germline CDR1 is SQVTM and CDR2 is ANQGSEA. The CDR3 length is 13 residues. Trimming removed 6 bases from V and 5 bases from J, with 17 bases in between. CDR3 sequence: CSVVLIGTNEQYF. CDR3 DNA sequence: TGCAGCGTCGTCCTGATCGGGACGAACGAGCAGTACTTC.

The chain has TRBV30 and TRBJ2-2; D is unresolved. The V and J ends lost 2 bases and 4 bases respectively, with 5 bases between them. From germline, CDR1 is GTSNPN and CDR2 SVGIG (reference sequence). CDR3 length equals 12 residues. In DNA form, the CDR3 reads TGTGCCTGGAGTTTCGGCACCGGGGAGCTGTTTTTT. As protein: CAWSFGTGELFF.

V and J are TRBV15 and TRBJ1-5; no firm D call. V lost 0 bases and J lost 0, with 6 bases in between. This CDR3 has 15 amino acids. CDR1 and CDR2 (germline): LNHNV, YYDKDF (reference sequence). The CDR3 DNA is TGTGCCACCAGCAGAGATCGGGGTAGCAATCAGCCCCAGCATTTT. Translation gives CATSRDRGSNQPQHF.

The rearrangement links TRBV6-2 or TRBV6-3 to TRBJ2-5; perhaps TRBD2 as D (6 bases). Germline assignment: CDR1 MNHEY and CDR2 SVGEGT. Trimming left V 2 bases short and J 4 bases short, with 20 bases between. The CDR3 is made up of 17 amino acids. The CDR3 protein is CASSYRVWGRRGETQYF. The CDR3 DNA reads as TGTGCCAGCAGTTACCGGGTTTGGGGGAGGCGGGGAGAGACCCAGTACTTC.

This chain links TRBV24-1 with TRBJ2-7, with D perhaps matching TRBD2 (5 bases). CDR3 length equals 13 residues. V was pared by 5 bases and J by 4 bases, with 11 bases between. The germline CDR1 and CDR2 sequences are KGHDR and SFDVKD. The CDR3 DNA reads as TGTGCCACCAGTGCGGGAAGAGGGTACGAGCAGTACTTC. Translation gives CATSAGRGYEQYF.

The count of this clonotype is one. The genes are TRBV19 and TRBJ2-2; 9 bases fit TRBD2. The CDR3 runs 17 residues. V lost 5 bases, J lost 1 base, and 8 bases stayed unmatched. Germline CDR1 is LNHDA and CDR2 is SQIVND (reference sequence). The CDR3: CASSALAGYGNTGELFF. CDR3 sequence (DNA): TGTGCCAGTAGTGCCCTAGCGGGATATGGGAACACCGGGGAGCTGTTTTTT.